The clone carrying this T cell receptor beta chain appeared a few times. The study sequenced TCR beta in blood CD8+ and CD4+ T cells. The V segment lost 4 bases and the J segment 6 bases; nucleotides outside the gene matches: 3. There are 14 residues in the CDR3. The V gene's germline CDR1 is MNHEY and CDR2 SMNVEV (reference sequence). These data belong to a study of CD8 T cells in Susac syndrome. RNA amounts of roughly 0.5 to 1 ug underwent reverse transcription with random hexamers. Amplification of TCR beta CDR3 across 54 Vbeta and 13 Jbeta was performed with immunoSEQ multiplex PCR. TCRdb re-called the immunoSEQ multiplex PCR reads with MiXCR, one entry per CDR3 protein. The sample yields tens of thousands of distinct CDR3 sequences, roughly 94% seen once.

The sequencing input was CD4+ T cells from PBMCs. The receptor was isolated from a human donor with Susac syndrome. V usage is TRBV27 and J usage is TRBJ1-6; 7 nucleotides align to TRBD1. CDR3 in DNA: TGTGCCAGCAGTTCGGGACAGACTAATTCACCCCTCCACTTT. It specifies CASSSGQTNSPLHF.